This T cell receptor (beta chain) was profiled in a study of blood T cell repertoires in COVID-19. The germline V gene has CDR1 SEHNR and CDR2 FQNEAQ (reference sequence). The V and J ends lost 1 base and 2 bases respectively, with 12 bases between them. This CDR3 spans 15 amino acids. Sequenced by immunoSEQ multiplex PCR; TCRdb stores in-frame clones only, minus some. The sample holds some 130,000 clones, around 90% seen once. This TCR was sampled from a man in his 60s with COVID-19, enrolled during active disease. Sequencing input: peripheral blood. The chain carries TRBV7-9 and TRBJ2-7; weak D call: TRBD1 (6 bases). This chain's CDR3 is CASSLGQGRTYEQYF. The CDR3 DNA reads TGTGCCAGCAGCTTAGGCCAGGGGCGCACCTACGAGCAGTACTTC.